This TCR beta chain was identified in a study of cytomegalovirus exposure and HLA in healthy donors. Study-level findings and limits: Later on, an analysis found that several of the most significant clusters appeared to be linked to common viral pathogens, which included parvovirus B19. Reportedly, HLA-A and HLA-B alleles of most subjects were accurately predicted from TCR beta. The classifier reportedly diagnosed cytomegalovirus status with high sensitivity and specificity.

The PCR employed 60 Vbeta primers together with 13 Jbeta primers. Sequenced by immunoSEQ multiplex PCR; TCRdb stores in-frame clones only, minus some. The sample consists of some 91,000 clones, around 82% of them appearing once. Nominally healthy donors were sampled, though unrecorded immune exposures were likely. Comment on this clone: Its specificity is unknown.

CDR1 MNHEY and CDR2 SVGAGI come from the germline V gene. This CDR3 has 15 residues. V was pared by 6 bases and J by 1 base, with 5 bases of the junction left unmatched. The sequenced material came from PBMCs. The source is a woman aged 55-70 years in good health and CMV-seronegative. The chain combines TRBV6-5 with TRBJ2-1, with 8 bases that match TRBD2. The CDR3 is CASSQRLASYNEQFF. CDR3 sequence (DNA): TGTGCCAGCAGCCAACGACTAGCGTCCTACAATGAGCAGTTCTTC.